This TCR beta chain was found in a study of T cell repertoires in cytomegalovirus infection. This clonotype has a handful of counts. MiXCR, run by TCRdb on the reads, gives a single entry per CDR3 protein. Of some 180,000 distinct CDR3 sequences in the sample, 15% to 20% were seen once. Germline V lookup: CDR1 LNHDA, CDR2 SQIVND (reference sequence). V dropped 4 bases and J dropped 0; count of bases not matched to a gene: 17. The CDR3 contains 19 residues. This chain connects TRBV19 to TRBJ2-5; TRBD2 aligns across 7 bases. This clonotype was obtained from a human donor in good health (CMV status not recorded). Some clones in this sample may be carry-over from other donors' samples. What was sequenced was PBMCs. In DNA, the CDR3 is TGTGCCAGTAGTAAATATGGGGGTCTAGCGGCGAACGACCAAGAGACCCAGTACTTC. The encoded protein is CASSKYGGLAANDQETQYF.